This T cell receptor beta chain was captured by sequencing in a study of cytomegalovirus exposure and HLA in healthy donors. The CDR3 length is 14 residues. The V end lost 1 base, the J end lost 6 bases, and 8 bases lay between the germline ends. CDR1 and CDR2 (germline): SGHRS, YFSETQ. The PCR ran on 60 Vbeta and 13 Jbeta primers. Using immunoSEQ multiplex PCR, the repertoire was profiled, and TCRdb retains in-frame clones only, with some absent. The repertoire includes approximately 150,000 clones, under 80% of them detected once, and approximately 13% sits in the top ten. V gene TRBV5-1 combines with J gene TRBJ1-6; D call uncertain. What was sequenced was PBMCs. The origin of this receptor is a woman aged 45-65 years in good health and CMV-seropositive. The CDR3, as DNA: TGCGCCAGCAGCTTGCAACAGACTAATTCACCCCTCCACTTT. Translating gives CASSLQQTNSPLHF.